This T cell receptor (beta chain) was observed in a study of cytomegalovirus exposure and HLA in healthy donors. Findings and caveats of the study: An observed cluster of highly shared sequence variants was recorded as a likely sequencing artifact. Presence/absence analyses treated sequencing depth as roughly uniform across donors.

In the case of this clone: Its antigen is still unknown.

The PCR ran on 60 Vbeta and 13 Jbeta primers. Here immunoSEQ multiplex PCR was the method, and the copy in TCRdb shows in-frame clones only, minus some. This table holds 90,000 to 120,000 clones, 82% found once. The sequence was collected from a man aged 30 to 45 in good health and CMV-seropositive. Sequencing was done on a sample of PBMCs.

DNA of the CDR3: TGTGCCAGCAGGGTAGGGGCTGGGGCCAACGTCCTGACTTTC. Translated, it gives CASRVGAGANVLTF. This rearrangement joins TRBV6-1 to TRBJ2-6; D may be TRBD1 (5 bases). V was shortened by 6 bases and J by 2 bases, with 8 bases between the two germline ends. The CDR3 runs 14 residues. CDR1 MNHNS and CDR2 SASEGT come from the germline V gene.